The 29 T cell receptor beta chains reported below all come from one sample, sequenced in a study of blood T cell repertoires in COVID-19. The assay was immunoSEQ multiplex PCR, and TCRdb's table has in-frame clones only and misses some. Here the sample spans approximately 110,000 clones, 90% to 95% being singletons. The sample taken for sequencing was peripheral blood. The receptors derive from a middle-aged man with COVID-19, enrolled during active disease.

The chain links TRBV27 to TRBJ2-5; 13 nucleotides line up with TRBD2. The V gene end was trimmed by 6 bases and the J gene end by 5 bases; junction bases not matched to a gene: 12. Germline V gene data show CDR1 as MNHEY and CDR2 as SMNVEV (reference sequence). This CDR3 contains 17 residues. This chain's CDR3 is CASSRSGTSGISETQYF. As DNA, the CDR3 is TGTGCCAGCAGCCGGTCAGGGACTAGCGGGATTTCGGAGACCCAGTACTTC.

The chain is built from TRBV11-2 and TRBJ2-5; perhaps TRBD1 as D (6 bases). CDR3 size: 16 residues. Germline CDR1 SGHAT, CDR2 FQNNGV. The germline V and J ends were trimmed by 4 bases and 5 bases, with 20 bases remaining between them. The CDR3 bases are TGTGCCAGCAGCTCTACGGCAGGGGCATGGGTGGAGACCCAGTACTTC. Residues: CASSSTAGAWVETQYF.

This clone was observed a single time. The gene calls are TRBV2 and TRBJ1-4, with unresolved D. The CDR3 consists of 17 residues. Trimming pared 4 bases from V and 0 bases from J, leaving 15 bases between. Looked up from germline, CDR1 is SNHLY and CDR2 is FYNNEI. CDR3 residues: CASSVREASSTNEKLFF. CDR3 in DNA: TGTGCCAGCAGTGTCCGGGAAGCCTCGTCAACTAATGAAAAACTGTTTTTT. The whole variable domain, remainder taken from reference TRBV2 and TRBJ1-4, is EPEVTQTPSHQVTQMGQEVILRCVPISNHLYFYWYRQILGQKVEFLVSFYNNEISEKSEIFDDQFSVERPDGSNFTLKIRSTKLEDSAMYFCASSVREASSTNEKLFFGSGTQLSVL.

This rearrangement joins TRBV7-2 to TRBJ2-2, with 9 nucleotides matching TRBD2. The germline gives CDR1 SGHTA, CDR2 FQGNSA. The CDR3 sequence is 16 residues long. Unmatched junction bases numbered 4, after V lost 5 bases and J lost 0 bases. CDR3 coding DNA: TGTGCCAGCAGCCCTAGGACTAGCGCGAACACCGGGGAGCTGTTTTTT. Its translation is CASSPRTSANTGELFF.

The genes are TRBV5-5 and TRBJ2-7; 7 positions match TRBD1. This CDR3 comprises 15 residues. V dropped 0 bases and J dropped 2; count of bases not matched to a gene: 5. CDR1 is SGHKS and CDR2 is YYEKEE in the germline V gene (reference sequence). In DNA form, the CDR3 reads TGTGCCAGCAGCTTGGCGACAGGGCTAACCTACGAGCAGTACGTC. This encodes CASSLATGLTYEQYV.

V usage is TRBV9 and J usage is TRBJ2-3, with 8 bases lining up with TRBD1. This CDR3 has 15 residues. In germline, CDR1 is SGDLS, CDR2 YYNGEE. The trim removed 0 bases at V and 5 bases at J, leaving 5 bases unmatched. CDR3 protein: CASSVGRGLGDTQYF. In DNA, the CDR3 is TGTGCCAGCAGCGTAGGCAGGGGGCTGGGAGATACGCAGTATTTT.

The V gene is TRBV18, the J gene TRBJ2-1; 8 nucleotides line up with TRBD2. CDR1 is KGHSH, CDR2 LQKENI, per germline. The length of the CDR3 is 16 residues. The trim removed 0 bases at V and 6 bases at J, leaving 7 bases unmatched. The CDR3 is CASSPPNGREGNEQFF. In DNA form, the CDR3 reads TGTGCCAGCTCACCACCGAACGGGAGGGAAGGCAATGAGCAGTTCTTC.

The chain carries TRBV28 and TRBJ1-5; D is unresolved. CDR1 is MDHEN, CDR2 SYDVKM, per germline. This CDR3 region has 17 residues. Trimming removed 7 bases at V and 0 bases at J, with 19 bases between. In DNA form, the CDR3 reads TGTGCCAGCACGGAGTCCCAAAATTTTCATAGCAATCAGCCCCAGCATTTT. This codes for CASTESQNFHSNQPQHF.

This chain links TRBV11-2 with TRBJ2-7, with unresolved D. The CDR3 extends over 13 amino acids. V was pared by 3 bases and J by 3 bases, with 9 bases between. The germline V gene encodes CDR1 SGHAT and CDR2 FQNNGV. The CDR3 bases are TGTGCCAGCAGCTTCGCTAGGTACTACGAGCAGTACGTC. Protein product: CASSFARYYEQYV.

V usage is TRBV11-2 and J usage is TRBJ2-2; D might be TRBD2 (6 bases). V was shortened by 4 bases and J by 4 bases, with 19 bases between the two germline ends. Germline V gene sequence: CDR1 SGHAT, CDR2 FQNNGV. The CDR3 has 17 residues. The chain's CDR3 is CASSSPQTSTFTGELFF. DNA of the CDR3: TGTGCCAGCAGCTCCCCCCAGACTAGTACGTTCACCGGGGAGCTGTTTTTT.

The V and J genes are TRBV24-1 and TRBJ2-7, with D perhaps TRBD2 (6 bases). The CDR3 runs to 12 residues. Trimming stripped 7 bases from V and 5 bases from J, with 11 bases between. Germline V gene lookup returns CDR1 KGHDR and CDR2 SFDVKD. The CDR3 bases are TGTGCCACCAGGGGTCGGGGGAACGAGCAGTACGTC. Its protein product is CATRGRGNEQYV.

V usage is TRBV6-5 and J usage is TRBJ2-5; 9 positions agree with TRBD1. Trimming removed 6 bases from V and 4 bases from J; junction bases left unmatched: 3. Germline values: CDR1 MNHEY, CDR2 SVGAGI. This CDR3 has 13 amino acids. Written as DNA, the CDR3 is TGTGCCAGCAGCAGGGACAGGGTAGAGACCCAGTACTTC. Amino acids: CASSRDRVETQYF.

This rearrangement joins TRBV10-3 to TRBJ2-3, with 11 bases matching TRBD2. CDR1 is ENHRY and CDR2 is SYGVKD in the germline V gene. V gave up 10 bases and J gave up 8 bases; unmatched junction bases: 8. CDR3 length: 13 amino acids. The CDR3 DNA follows: TGTGCCAGCGAACTAGCGGGAGAGGGTACGCAGTATTTT. This codes for CASELAGEGTQYF.

This rearrangement joins TRBV29-1 to TRBJ2-7, with TRBD2 matching 7 bases. With V trimmed by 1 base and J by 1 base, 1 base remained unmatched. CDR1 and CDR2 (germline): SQVTM, ANQGSEA. The CDR3 length is 13 residues. In DNA form, the CDR3 reads TGCAGCGTTGAAGGGGGGGGATCCTACGAGCAGTACTTC. Its translation: CSVEGGGSYEQYF.

The chain recombines TRBV6-6 with TRBJ2-1, with 9 bases fitting TRBD1. The germline V gene encodes CDR1 MNHNY and CDR2 SVGAGI (reference sequence). J was trimmed by 7 bases and V by 6 bases; bases with no gene match: 7. The CDR3 spans 14 residues. This CDR3 reads CASSSGTGKNEQFF. CDR3 nucleotides: TGTGCCAGCAGCTCCGGGACAGGGAAAAATGAGCAGTTCTTC.

The chain combines TRBV7-9 with TRBJ2-4, with D possibly TRBD1 on 5 matching bases. The CDR3 runs 16 residues. V was shortened by 3 bases and J by 0 bases, with 12 bases between the two germline ends. Germline lookup yields CDR1 SEHNR and CDR2 FQNEAQ (reference sequence). The CDR3 DNA sequence: TGTGCCAGCAGCTTGGGGCAGGGCCTAGCCAAAAACATTCAGTACTTC. Encoded protein: CASSLGQGLAKNIQYF.

The rearrangement joins TRBV6-5 to TRBJ1-5, with a weak D call TRBD1 (5 bases). The CDR3 is 15 amino acids. V lost 6 bases and J 0 bases, leaving 12 bases between the germline ends. Germline-derived CDR1 and CDR2 are MNHEY and SVGAGI. The chain's CDR3 is CASSPGHLSNQPQHF. The CDR3 DNA sequence: TGTGCCAGCAGCCCCGGACACCTTAGCAATCAGCCCCAGCATTTT.

The chain combines TRBV28 with TRBJ2-3; TRBD2 agrees at 9 bases. Germline CDR1 MDHEN, CDR2 SYDVKM. CDR3 length: 15 amino acids. V was pared by 4 bases and J by 2 bases, with 4 bases of the junction left unmatched. The CDR3: CASSSTSGATDTQYF. The CDR3 nucleotides read TGTGCCAGCAGTTCGACTAGCGGCGCCACAGATACGCAGTATTTT.

V and J are TRBV29-1 and TRBJ1-2; a possible D gene is TRBD1 (5 bases). Trimming shortened V by 6 bases and J by 6 bases, and 23 bases separated the two germline ends. Germline-derived CDR1 and CDR2 are SQVTM and ANQGSEA. The CDR3 covers 15 residues. For the CDR3, the DNA is TGCAGCGTCGGAACAGTCGGGGGAGTTTTAAATGGCTACACCTTC. Protein: CSVGTVGGVLNGYTF.

This clone was seen a single time. The chain has TRBV5-8 and TRBJ1-5; D is ambiguous. Germline assignment: CDR1 SGHTS and CDR2 YDEGEE. The CDR3 length is 18 residues. V lost 4 bases to trimming and J lost 0 bases, with 20 bases between them. CDR3 coding DNA: TGTGCCAGCAGCGCTTTGTGGTTCGGGATGAATAGCAATCAGCCCCAGCATTTT. Translated, it gives CASSALWFGMNSNQPQHF.

This clone was observed once. This chain joins TRBV5-5 and TRBJ2-7; D unresolved. CDR3 length: 14 residues. The germline CDR1 and CDR2 sequences are SGHKS and YYEKEE (reference sequence). Trimming took 6 bases from V and 5 from J, leaving 18 bases between them. The CDR3 nucleotides read TGTGCCAGCACCGTGGTCCCCTACGCGGACGAGCAGTACGTC. Its translation is CASTVVPYADEQYV.

The chain employs TRBV11-1 and TRBJ2-2; 7 bases map to TRBD2. This CDR3 comprises 16 residues. Germline assignment: CDR1 SGHAT and CDR2 FQDESV (reference sequence). V lost 2 bases to trimming and J lost 1 base; unmatched junction nucleotides: 4. Here the CDR3 DNA reads TGTGCCAGCAGCTTATTCCCGGGGGGGAACACCGGGGAGCTGTTTTTT. It is translated as CASSLFPGGNTGELFF.

Note on this clone: Mismatch with germline at one junction end may stem from a read error. This sample includes further DNA sequences coding for the same CDR3. The chain combines TRBV28 with TRBJ1-2; possible D gene TRBD1, 6 bases. This CDR3 has 14 residues. CDR1 and CDR2 (germline): MDHEN, SYDVKM. The CDR3 is CASSFWGREPPYTF. CDR3 in DNA: TGTGCCAGCAGTTTTTGGGGGCGCGAGCCCCCATACACCTTT.

The chain has TRBV5-1 and TRBJ1-1; possibly TRBD1 for D (5 bases). Germline values: CDR1 SGHRS, CDR2 YFSETQ. Trimming pared 4 bases from V and 0 bases from J, leaving 10 bases between. The CDR3 extends over 14 amino acids. The DNA for the CDR3 is TGCGCCAGCAGCGGGGGGGTATTGAACACTGAAGCTTTCTTT. It encodes CASSGGVLNTEAFF.

The rearrangement uses TRBV6-2 or TRBV6-3 and TRBJ2-3; D might be TRBD1 (6 bases). The CDR3 spans 16 residues. V lost 5 bases and J lost 2, with 17 bases in between. Germline V CDR1 and CDR2: MNHEY, SVGEGT. The CDR3 DNA follows: TGTGCCAGCAGTCAAGCCGACGGACAGTCCACAGATACGCAGTATTTT. Protein sequence: CASSQADGQSTDTQYF.

CDR3: CASSSSPSGVPDTQYF. CDR3 bases: TGTGCCAGCAGCTCCTCCCCATCGGGAGTGCCAGATACGCAGTATTTT. This rearrangement joins TRBV5-4 to TRBJ2-3, with D possibly TRBD2 on 6 matching bases. CDR1 and CDR2 (germline): SGHNT, YYREEE (reference sequence). This CDR3 has 16 amino acids. Trimming removed 3 bases from V and 4 bases from J, with 18 bases in between. Looking up the rest from reference TRBV5-4 and TRBJ2-3 gives the full variable domain: ETGVTQSPTHLIKTRGQQVTLRCSSQSGHNTVSWYQQALGQGPQFIFQYYREEENGRGNFPPRFSGLQFPNYSSELNVNALELDDSALYLCASSSSPSGVPDTQYFGPGTRLTVL.

The V call is TRBV9, the J call TRBJ1-3; 8 positions agree with TRBD1. The CDR3 extends over 17 amino acids. Germline V gene lookup returns CDR1 SGDLS and CDR2 YYNGEE. The trim removed 0 bases at V and 0 bases at J, leaving 5 bases unmatched. For the CDR3, the DNA is TGTGCCAGCAGCGTAGCGGATGGACAGGGCTCTGGAAACACCATATATTTT. It codes for CASSVADGQGSGNTIYF.

The V gene is TRBV7-6, the J gene TRBJ2-7; 11 bases fit TRBD2. This CDR3 has 13 residues. The germline V gene encodes CDR1 SGHVS and CDR2 FNYEAQ. Trimming at V came to 5 bases and at J to 5 bases, leaving 2 bases not matched to a gene. CDR3 DNA sequence: TGTGCCAGCAGCCTTAGCGGGAGGGACGAGCAGTACTTC. Its translation: CASSLSGRDEQYF.

The chain carries TRBV7-2 and TRBJ2-7; 11 bases fit TRBD2. The CDR3 has 14 residues. Germline CDR1 reads SGHTA; CDR2 reads FQGNSA. The V gene end was trimmed by 4 bases and the J gene end by 3 bases; junction bases not matched to a gene: 2. The CDR3 sequence is CASSSGLAVYEQYF. The DNA of the CDR3 is TGTGCCAGCAGCTCGGGACTAGCGGTCTACGAGCAGTACTTC.